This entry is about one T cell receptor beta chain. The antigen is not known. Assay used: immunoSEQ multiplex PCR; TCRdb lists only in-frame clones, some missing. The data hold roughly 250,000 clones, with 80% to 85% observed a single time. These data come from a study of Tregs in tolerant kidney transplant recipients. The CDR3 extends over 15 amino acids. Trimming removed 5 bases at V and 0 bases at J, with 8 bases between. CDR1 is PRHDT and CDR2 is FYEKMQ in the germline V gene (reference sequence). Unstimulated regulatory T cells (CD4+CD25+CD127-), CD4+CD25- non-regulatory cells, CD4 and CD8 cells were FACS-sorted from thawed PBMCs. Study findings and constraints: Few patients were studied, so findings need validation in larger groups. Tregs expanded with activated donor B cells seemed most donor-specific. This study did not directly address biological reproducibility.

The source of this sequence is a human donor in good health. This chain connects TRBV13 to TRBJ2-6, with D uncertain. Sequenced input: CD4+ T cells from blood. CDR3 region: CASSTQSSGANVLTF. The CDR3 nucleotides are TGTGCCAGCAGCACCCAGAGCTCTGGGGCCAACGTCCTGACTTTC.